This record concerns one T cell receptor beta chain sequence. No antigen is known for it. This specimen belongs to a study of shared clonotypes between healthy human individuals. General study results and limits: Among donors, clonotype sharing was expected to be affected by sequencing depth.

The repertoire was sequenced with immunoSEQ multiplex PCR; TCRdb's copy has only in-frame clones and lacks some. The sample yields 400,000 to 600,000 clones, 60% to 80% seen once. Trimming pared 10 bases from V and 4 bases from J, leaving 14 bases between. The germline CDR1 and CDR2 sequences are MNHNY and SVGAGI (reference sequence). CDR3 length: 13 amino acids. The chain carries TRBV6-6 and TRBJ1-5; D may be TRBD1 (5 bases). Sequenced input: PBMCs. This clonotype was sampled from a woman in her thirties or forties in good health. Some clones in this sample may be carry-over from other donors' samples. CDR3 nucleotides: TGTGCCATCAGCGAACAGGAAAATCAGCCCCAGCATTTT. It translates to CAISEQENQPQHF.